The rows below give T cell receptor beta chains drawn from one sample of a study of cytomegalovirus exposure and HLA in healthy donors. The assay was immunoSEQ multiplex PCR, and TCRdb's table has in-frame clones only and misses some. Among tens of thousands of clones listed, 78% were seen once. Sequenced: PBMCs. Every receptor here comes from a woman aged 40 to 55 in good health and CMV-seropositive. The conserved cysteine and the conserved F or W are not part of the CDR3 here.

CDR3: ASSLGGGTGGANTEAF; V: TRBV5-1; J: TRBJ1-1
CDR3: ASSLMTGEREKLF; V: TRBV7-2; J: TRBJ1-4
CDR3: ACIGQGDSPLH; V: TRBV30; J: TRBJ1-6
CDR3: ASSAAGGINTEAF; V: TRBV18; J: TRBJ1-1
CDR3: ARGPYEQY; V: TRBV9; J: TRBJ2-7
CDR3: ASSKTLNTEAF; V: TRBV14; J: TRBJ1-1
CDR3: ASKPTVNSPLH; V: TRBV14; J: TRBJ1-6
CDR3: ASSETGGAGQPQH; V: TRBV25-1; J: TRBJ1-5
CDR3: ASSSRRNYGYT; V: TRBV27; J: TRBJ1-2
CDR3: ASSPGTYGYT; V: TRBV18; J: TRBJ1-2
CDR3: ASSLGSGTNEKLF; V: TRBV5-1; J: TRBJ1-4
CDR3: ASSNSRNQPQH; V: TRBV7-2; J: TRBJ1-5
CDR3: ASSRTSGGNIQY; V: TRBV28; J: TRBJ2-4
CDR3: ASSPSSGGEVGELF; V: TRBV5-4; J: TRBJ2-2
CDR3: ASSDGGGGNEQF; V: TRBV6-4; J: TRBJ2-1
CDR3: ASSLASQGEETQY; V: TRBV7-7; J: TRBJ2-5
CDR3: ASSFGTGGSIPQH; V: TRBV5-5; J: TRBJ1-5
CDR3: ASSPDAGGQETQY; V: TRBV18; J: TRBJ2-5
CDR3: ASSQAYRQDYEQY; V: TRBV4-3; J: TRBJ2-7
CDR3: ATSRGEERTNEQF; V: TRBV15; J: TRBJ2-1
CDR3: ASSPSPAAAAF; V: TRBV18; J: TRBJ1-1
CDR3: ASSLNYGETQY; V: TRBV7-3; J: TRBJ2-5
CDR3: ASSINQETQY; V: TRBV7-2; J: TRBJ2-5
CDR3: SVRVGGGDEQF; V: TRBV29-1; J: TRBJ2-1
CDR3: ASSQVSIGGVHGYT; V: TRBV4-1; J: TRBJ1-2
CDR3: ASSLRGDHGIGELF; V: TRBV5-1; J: TRBJ2-2
CDR3: ASREGGTNEKLF; V: TRBV28; J: TRBJ1-4
CDR3: ASSFTRTDYGYT; V: TRBV5-6; J: TRBJ1-2
CDR3: ASSNGQAWEQY; V: TRBV27; J: TRBJ2-7
CDR3: ASSMAPNSPLH; V: TRBV5-4; J: TRBJ1-6
CDR3: AWTPPGVMNTEAF; V: TRBV30; J: TRBJ1-1
CDR3: AISSGTPYEQY; V: TRBV10-3; J: TRBJ2-7